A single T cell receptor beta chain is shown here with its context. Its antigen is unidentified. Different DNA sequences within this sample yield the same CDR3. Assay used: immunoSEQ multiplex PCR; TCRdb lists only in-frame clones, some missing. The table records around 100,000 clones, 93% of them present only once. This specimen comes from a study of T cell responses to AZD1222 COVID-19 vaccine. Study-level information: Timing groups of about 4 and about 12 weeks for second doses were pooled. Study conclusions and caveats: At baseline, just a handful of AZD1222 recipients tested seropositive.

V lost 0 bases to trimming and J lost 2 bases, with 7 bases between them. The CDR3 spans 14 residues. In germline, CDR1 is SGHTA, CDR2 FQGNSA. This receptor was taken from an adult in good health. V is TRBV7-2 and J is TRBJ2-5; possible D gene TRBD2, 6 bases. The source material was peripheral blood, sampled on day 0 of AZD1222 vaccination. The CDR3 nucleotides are TGTGCCAGCAGCTTAGCCGGGAGACAAGAGACCCAGTACTTC. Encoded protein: CASSLAGRQETQYF.